Presented here are 20 T cell receptor beta chains from one specimen sequenced in a study of T cell repertoires in cytomegalovirus infection. TCRdb reanalysed the reads using MiXCR and keeps one entry per CDR3 protein. The data show about 180,000 distinct CDR3 sequences, under 15% seen once. Specimen: PBMCs. All receptors derive from a human donor in good health (CMV status not recorded). Some clones in this sample may be carry-over from other donors' samples.

This rearrangement joins TRBV28 to TRBJ1-1; 11 nucleotides match TRBD1. Germline CDR1 MDHEN, CDR2 SYDVKM. The CDR3 length is 12 residues. Trimming took 6 bases from V and 11 from J; bases not matched to a gene: 5. The CDR3 DNA reads as TGTGCCAGCAGGCTGGGACAGGGGGAGGCTTTCTTT. Its protein is CASRLGQGEAFF.

This clonotype was counted at least ten times. The V and J genes are TRBV12-5 and TRBJ1-1; D is unresolved. Germline V gene data show CDR1 as LGHNT and CDR2 as FRNRAP. The CDR3 runs 13 residues. The V gene lost 6 bases and the J gene lost 3 bases, with 11 bases spanning the gap. The CDR3 sequence: CASGYGPDTEAFF. The CDR3 DNA reads as TGTGCTAGTGGCTACGGTCCAGACACTGAAGCTTTCTTT.

This clonotype has only a few counts. This chain connects TRBV2 to TRBJ2-7; 8 bases match TRBD1. The V gene end was trimmed by 3 bases and the J gene end by 2 bases; junction bases not matched to a gene: 6. The CDR3 is made up of 15 amino acids. Germline CDR1 reads SNHLY; CDR2 reads FYNNEI. CDR3 loop: CASSDPGQDPYEQYF. As DNA, the CDR3 is TGTGCCAGCAGTGATCCGGGACAGGACCCCTACGAGCAGTACTTC.

This rearrangement joins TRBV15 to TRBJ2-6; D possibly uses TRBD1 or TRBD2 (5 bases each). Trimming cost V 3 bases and J 1 base, with 7 bases left between them. Germline V lookup: CDR1 LNHNV, CDR2 YYDKDF (reference sequence). This CDR3 comprises 15 residues. This CDR3 is CATSRGDSGANVLTF. As DNA, the CDR3 is TGTGCCACCAGCAGGGGGGATTCTGGGGCCAACGTCCTGACTTTC.

The sample holds many counts of this clonotype. The chain employs TRBV25-1 and TRBJ2-1, with 8 bases aligning to TRBD2. CDR1 and CDR2 (germline): MGHDK, SYGVNS. This CDR3 is 14 amino acids long. The V gene end was trimmed by 5 bases and the J gene end by 6 bases; junction bases not matched to a gene: 6. The CDR3 nucleotides are TGTGCCAGCAGTAAGGTGGGACTAGGCAATGAGCAGTTCTTC. This gives the protein CASSKVGLGNEQFF. The full variable domain, in which reference TRBV25-1 and TRBJ2-1 provide the parts outside the CDR3, is EADIYQTPRYLVIGTGKKITLECSQTMGHDKMYWYQQDPGMELHLIHYSYGVNSTEKGDLSSESTVSRIRTEHFPLTLESARPSHTSQYLCASSKVGLGNEQFFGPGTRLTVL.

Many counts were recorded for this clonotype. V is TRBV4-1 and J is TRBJ2-1; 8 bases line up with TRBD1. Per the germline V gene, CDR1 is MGHRA and CDR2 is YSYEKL. The CDR3 has 18 residues. J lost 0 bases, V lost 3 bases, and 10 bases had no gene match. The CDR3 DNA is TGCGCCAGCAGCCATGATCAGACAGGGGCGAGCTCCTACAATGAGCAGTTCTTC. It is translated as CASSHDQTGASSYNEQFF.

This sequence joins TRBV20-1 and TRBJ2-1, with D possibly being TRBD2 (5 bases). Germline lookup yields CDR1 DFQATT and CDR2 SNEGSKA (reference sequence). This CDR3 comprises 12 residues. Deletions cut 3 bases from V and 8 bases from J, with 11 bases between. CDR3 amino acids: CSASEDSHEQFF. The CDR3 nucleotides are TGCAGTGCTAGTGAGGACTCCCATGAGCAGTTCTTC.

The V call is TRBV30, the J call TRBJ1-1; D is possibly TRBD1 (5 bases). Deletions cut 3 bases from V and 1 base from J, with 9 bases between. The germline gives CDR1 GTSNPN, CDR2 SVGIG (reference sequence). The CDR3 has 13 amino acids. The DNA for the CDR3 is TGTGCCTGGAGCTCCGACAGGAACACTGAAGCTTTCTTT. This gives the protein CAWSSDRNTEAFF.

This clonotype has a count of ten or more. The chain couples TRBV7-2 to TRBJ2-3, with TRBD1 identical over 11 bases. Germline CDR1 is SGHTA and CDR2 is FQGNSA. Unmatched junction bases numbered 4, after V lost 1 base and J lost 4 bases. The CDR3 totals 16 residues. As DNA, the CDR3 is TGTGCCAGCAGCTTAGGGACAGGGGGCGCATCAGATACGCAGTATTTT. Amino acid sequence: CASSLGTGGASDTQYF.

This CDR3 is CASNFSPVRYNEQFF. CDR3 sequence (DNA): TGTGCCAGCAATTTCTCGCCCGTCCGCTACAATGAGCAGTTCTTC. The gene calls are TRBV27 and TRBJ2-1; D gene ambiguous. CDR1 and CDR2 (germline): MNHEY, SMNVEV (reference sequence). The CDR3 has 15 amino acids. With 7 bases removed from V and 3 bases from J, the gap between germline ends came to 16 bases.

This clonotype was counted at least ten times. The chain joins TRBV29-1 to TRBJ1-1; D may be TRBD1 (5 bases). V shed 4 bases and J shed 5 bases, with 14 bases lying between them. Germline V gene lookup returns CDR1 SQVTM and CDR2 ANQGSEA. CDR3 size: 13 residues. The CDR3, as DNA: TGCAGCGTTGCCCTCGGGACTCGGACTGAAGCTTTCTTT. Encoded protein: CSVALGTRTEAFF.

This clonotype was counted a few times. The CDR3 here is CASSFESSYNEQFF. The DNA for the CDR3 is TGTGCCAGCAGTTTCGAGAGCTCCTACAATGAGCAGTTCTTC. This sequence joins TRBV12-3 or TRBV12-4 and TRBJ2-1; D is uncertain. CDR3 length: 14 residues. V lost 3 bases, J lost 0 bases, and 6 bases lay in between.

This clonotype was seen many times. The chain joins TRBV11-2 to TRBJ2-1; no clear D gene. The CDR3 covers 12 residues. CDR1 SGHAT and CDR2 FQNNGV come from the germline V gene. V was shortened by 5 bases and J by 3 bases, with 5 bases between the two germline ends. CDR3 bases: TGTGCCAGCAGCGTGGTCTACAATGAGCAGTTCTTC. Translation gives CASSVVYNEQFF.

The chain combines TRBV27 with TRBJ2-6; 8 nucleotides align to TRBD1. Looked up from germline, CDR1 is MNHEY and CDR2 is SMNVEV (reference sequence). V lost 2 bases and J lost 4; bases outside the gene matches: 4. This CDR3 region has 16 residues. CDR3 sequence: CASSLQGAYGANVLTF. DNA for the CDR3: TGTGCCAGCAGTTTACAGGGGGCTTACGGGGCCAACGTCCTGACTTTC.

On this clonotype: A much larger clone is a single base away; this may be a read error. V is TRBV30 and J is TRBJ2-1, with TRBD1 as a possible D gene (8 bases). The V end lost 2 bases, the J end lost 5 bases, and 13 bases lay between the germline ends. The CDR3 runs 14 residues. Germline-derived CDR1 and CDR2 are GTSNPN and SVGIG (reference sequence). The CDR3 is CAWSRQGTNNEQFF. The CDR3 nucleotides are TGTGCCTGGAGTAGACAGGGGACTAACAATGAGCAGTTCTTC.

This clonotype appeared once. The chain is built from TRBV12-5 and TRBJ1-3; 8 positions agree with TRBD1. The length of the CDR3 is 16 residues. V shed 6 bases and J 4 bases; nucleotides not matched to a gene: 11. Germline CDR1 reads LGHNT; CDR2 reads FRNRAP. As DNA, the CDR3 is TGTGCTAGTGGCCCGTCGGGGACAGGTCGGGGAAACACCATATATTTT. It yields the protein CASGPSGTGRGNTIYF. Together with reference TRBV12-5 and TRBJ1-3, the CDR3 gives the full variable domain: DARVTQTPRHKVTEMGQEVTMRCQPILGHNTVFWYRQTMMQGLELLAYFRNRAPLDDSGMPKDRFSAEMPDATLATLKIQPSEPRDSAVYFCASGPSGTGRGNTIYFGEGSWLTVV.

This clonotype has ten or more counts. The genes are TRBV10-2 and TRBJ1-5; D gene unclear. Germline CDR1 WSHSY, CDR2 SAAADI. The CDR3 sequence is 19 residues long. V shed 2 bases and J shed 3 bases, with 23 bases lying between them. The CDR3 loop is CASSETPFGKSGVNQPQHF. CDR3 in DNA: TGCGCCAGCAGTGAGACCCCTTTTGGGAAGAGCGGGGTCAATCAGCCCCAGCATTTT.

This clonotype showed up many times. CDR3 nucleotides: TGTGCCAGCAGCTCCAGCGGGAGGGGGACAGATACGCAGTATTTT. Encoded protein: CASSSSGRGTDTQYF. The J gene is TRBJ2-3, the V gene TRBV7-2; 10 bases align to TRBD2. Germline-derived CDR1 and CDR2 are SGHTA and FQGNSA. This CDR3 spans 15 amino acids. After removal of 4 bases from V and 3 bases from J, the junction contained 4 bases not matched to a gene.

A few counts support this clonotype. The gene calls are TRBV29-1 and TRBJ2-3, with 11 bases that match TRBD2. The CDR3 sequence is 14 residues long. J was trimmed by 4 bases and V by 5 bases; bases with no gene match: 5. Germline CDR1 reads SQVTM; CDR2 reads ANQGSEA. The CDR3 reads CSVWGLAESDTQYF. Here the CDR3 DNA reads TGCAGCGTTTGGGGACTAGCGGAATCAGATACGCAGTATTTT.

This clonotype was picked up a small number of times. The rearrangement links TRBV20-1 to TRBJ1-3; D not resolved. CDR3 length: 14 residues. The V end was cut by 6 bases, the J end by 0 bases, with 12 bases between. Germline-derived CDR1 and CDR2 are DFQATT and SNEGSKA (reference sequence). The CDR3 here is CSAEDRYSGNTIYF. In nucleotides, the CDR3 is TGCAGTGCGGAGGACCGCTACTCTGGAAACACCATATATTTT.